These 3 T cell receptor beta chains were sequenced from one sample in a study of cytomegalovirus exposure and HLA in healthy donors. A multiplex PCR was run with 60 Vbeta primers and 13 Jbeta primers. Sequencing used immunoSEQ multiplex PCR; TCRdb keeps in-frame clones, though not all of them. The top ten hold about 0.77% of the sample, which has fewer than 200,000 clones, roughly 80% seen once. Sample: PBMCs. The receptor source for this set is a woman between 18 and 29 years old in good health and CMV-seronegative.

The J gene is TRBJ2-7, the V gene TRBV7-3, with TRBD2 identical over 9 bases. Germline lookup yields CDR1 SGHTA and CDR2 FQGTGA. V lost 5 bases and J lost 5; bases outside the gene matches: 10. This CDR3 contains 15 residues. The CDR3, as DNA: TGTGCCAGCAGCCTAAATAGCGGGAGCGGGGACGAGCAGTACTTC. Its protein product is CASSLNSGSGDEQYF.

This clone was seen a single time. This sequence joins TRBV5-6 and TRBJ1-2; TRBD1 matches 9 bases. Germline CDR1 reads SGHDT; CDR2 reads YYEEEE. The CDR3 has 14 amino acids. The junction had 8 bases not matched to a gene; V was cut back by 3 bases and J by 8 bases. The CDR3, as DNA: TGTGCCAGCAGCTACGGACAGGGGATGTCGGGCTACACCTTC. As protein: CASSYGQGMSGYTF.

The J gene is TRBJ1-3, the V gene TRBV11-3; possible D gene TRBD1, 6 bases. CDR1 is SGHNT and CDR2 is YENEEA in the germline V gene. The CDR3 extends over 16 amino acids. Trimming removed 5 bases from V and 0 bases from J, with 14 bases in between. CDR3 in DNA: TGTGCCAGCAGCATCTACACAGGGCACTCTGGAAACACCATATATTTT. Its translation is CASSIYTGHSGNTIYF.